The TCR beta chain described here comes from a study of shared clonotypes between healthy human individuals (dated by TCRdb to the early 2020s). Turning to the overall study: Three men and a couple of women, aged 18 to 49 years, made up the cohort. For each donor, CD4 naive and CD4 memory were each given three plates, CD8 naive was given two plates, and CD8 memory was given one plate. To estimate repertoire size and how much clonotype sharing occurs between individuals, the study deeply sequenced the blood TCR repertoires of roughly 5 healthy adults. Each donor's leukapheresis produced roughly between roughly 0.94 and 9.5 billion PBMCs. Libraries were prepared and TCR repertoires were sequenced by different laboratories using diverse techniques, in order to increase sequencing depth and limit assay-specific biases. Findings and caveats that apply to the study as a whole: Naive subsets generally had larger estimated clonotype richness than memory subsets. Incomplete sequencing was indicated by rarefaction of sorted-subset datasets, despite the large sequencing depth. Only blood was sampled, and tissue TCR repertoires likely differ from those in blood. When a handful of donors were compared, the shared fraction of clonotypes was roughly 4.8% for naive CD4, approximately 3.5% for naive CD8, 2.3% for memory CD4, and 0.4% for memory CD8. The genetic and exposure-history diversity represented was limited by the small number of donors. Higher generation probabilities were observed for clonotypes shared by all four sorted-subset donors than for non-shared clonotypes. Based on pairwise subsampling, the degree of clonotype sharing among donors was expected to be affected by sequencing depth.

Using the deep immunoSEQ assay, TCR CDR3 regions were amplified from genomic DNA by multiplex PCR. Extracted genomic DNA from each cell subset was distributed evenly across all wells of several immunoSEQ 96-well plates, and each plate was treated as a replicate. Each replicate PCR for sorted subsets received about 180 ng genomic DNA, equal to tens of thousands of T cell genomes. The purified libraries were quantified using a Qubit 3.0 fluorometer, sized with a Bioanalyzer 2100, and then quantified again using the KAPA Library Quantification kit. Every immunoSEQ 96-well plate was sequenced on a dedicated single-read 150-cycle Illumina NextSeq 550 flow cell. The authors' pipeline ran thus. Because the immunoSEQ output included only junctional sequences and no quality scores, the filtering could not be the same as the filtering used for full-length reads. Sequences were annotated with PyIR, a Python wrapper for IgBLAST v1.9, using IMGT germline references to assign V/J genes and CDR3. Any read was removed if the V/J assignment was weak (E-value above 1e-6), the CDR3 was missing, or the read contained stop codons, out-of-frame junctions, or ambiguous translated residues. A V3J clonotype was defined by an identical inferred V gene, J gene, and CDR3 amino acid sequence. The percentage overlap between two repertoires was calculated by dividing the number of shared unique clonotypes by the size of the smaller repertoire. Three approaches were used to assess repertoire richness: RTK rarefaction, the Chao1 estimator, and Recon v2.1 estimates of unobserved clonotypes. Generation probabilities were computed with OLGA for all TCRbeta clonotypes obtained by the gDNA method from four donors. TCRdb carries this immuneACCESS record with in-frame sequences only. Its versions omit some clonotypes, under half of them owing to an unresolved V gene in the studies checked, with the rest unexplained. The V and J calls and clone size come from that table; D and trimming were worked out from the DNA. Recorded for this sample are about 2 million clones; roughly 94% of them occurred a single time. The ten largest make up 0.85% to 1.2% of the sample.

CD8 naive samples were obtained by positive selection for CCR7 among CD45RO-negative cells, yielding a CD45RA+CCR7+ population from which TemRA cells were excluded. The donors were healthy, HIV-negative adults with no recently reported acute infections or vaccinations. Every donor was a Caucasian adult living in Nashville, Tennessee, USA. Blood was collected by leukapheresis, and PBMCs were isolated by Ficoll-Histopaque density gradient centrifugation and then cryopreserved in liquid nitrogen vapor phase. Purity and quantity of every magnetically sorted T cell population were checked by analytical flow cytometry. Each sorted fraction had its genomic DNA isolated and then quantified by UV absorbance on a Nanodrop 2000c. Concerning this clone: The antigen this receptor binds is unknown. No quality values exist for individual bases; no much larger clone is one base distant.

This sequence was found in a man younger than 35 in good health. Sequencing input: naive CD8+ T cells sorted from blood. Explained via the paper, the cell subset or site label denotes: CD45RA+CCR7+.

The nucleotide sequence is given as TGTGCCAGCAGTGGTGCGCCGGGACTAGCGGGGGAATTATACAATGAGCAGTTCTTC. Its translation reads: CASSGAPGLAGELYNEQFF. The chain is assembled from TRBV6-4 and TRBJ2-1; 14 bases in the middle match TRBD2. There are 19 amino acids in the CDR3, from cysteine to phenylalanine inclusive. The DNA shown is the 57-base CDR3, in frame from base 1. The V end gives up 4 bases and the J end 4 bases, leaving 12 bases in the junction not matched to a gene. The CDR1 and CDR2 encoded by the germline V gene are MRHNA and SNTAGT.